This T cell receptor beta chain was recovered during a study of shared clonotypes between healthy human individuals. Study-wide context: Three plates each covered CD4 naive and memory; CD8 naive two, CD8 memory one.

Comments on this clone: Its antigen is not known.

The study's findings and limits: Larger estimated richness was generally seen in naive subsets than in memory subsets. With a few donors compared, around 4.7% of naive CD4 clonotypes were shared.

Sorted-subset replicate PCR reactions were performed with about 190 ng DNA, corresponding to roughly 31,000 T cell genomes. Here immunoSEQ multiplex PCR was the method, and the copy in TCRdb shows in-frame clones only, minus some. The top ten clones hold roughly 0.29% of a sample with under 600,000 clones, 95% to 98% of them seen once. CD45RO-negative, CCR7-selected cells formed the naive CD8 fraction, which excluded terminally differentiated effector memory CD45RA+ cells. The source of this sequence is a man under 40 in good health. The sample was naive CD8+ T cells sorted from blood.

CDR3 in DNA: TGTGCCTGGAGCCACCCCAGTGAGCAGTTCTTC. Its translation is CAWSHPSEQFF. This sequence joins TRBV30 and TRBJ2-1, with D unresolved. From germline, CDR1 is GTSNPN and CDR2 SVGIG (reference sequence). Trimming shortened V by 3 bases and J by 9 bases, and 9 bases separated the two germline ends. The CDR3 loop spans 11 amino acids.